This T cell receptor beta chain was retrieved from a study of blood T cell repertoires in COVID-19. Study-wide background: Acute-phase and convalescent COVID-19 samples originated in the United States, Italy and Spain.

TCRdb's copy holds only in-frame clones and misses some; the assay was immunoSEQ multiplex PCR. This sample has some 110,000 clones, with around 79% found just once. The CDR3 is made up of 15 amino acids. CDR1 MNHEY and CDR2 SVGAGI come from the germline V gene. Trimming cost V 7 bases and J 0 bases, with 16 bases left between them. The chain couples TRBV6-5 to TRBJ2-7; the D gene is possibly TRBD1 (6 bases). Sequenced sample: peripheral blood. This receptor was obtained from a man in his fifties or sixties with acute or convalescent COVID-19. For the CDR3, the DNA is TGTGCCAGCAATGGGAGACAGGAGCCCTCCTACGAGCAGTACTTC. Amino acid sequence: CASNGRQEPSYEQYF.